These 8 T cell receptor beta chains came from one sample sequenced in a study of blood T cell repertoires in COVID-19. Assay: immunoSEQ multiplex PCR; the TCRdb copy retains only in-frame clones and omits some. The data hold fewer than 350,000 clones, with 90% observed a single time. The sample consisted of PBMCs or T cells enriched from blood (not recorded which). The receptor source for this set is a young woman with acute COVID-19.

The CDR3, as DNA: TGTGCCATTGGAAGCGGTGTCTCCTACAATGAGCAGTTCTTC. Encoded protein: CAIGSGVSYNEQFF. The chain links TRBV19 to TRBJ2-1, with D possibly matching TRBD2 (5 bases). This CDR3 comprises 14 residues. Germline CDR1 is LNHDA and CDR2 is SQIVND (reference sequence). Deletions cut 10 bases from V and 0 bases from J, with 13 bases between.

The chain employs TRBV5-1 and TRBJ1-1; maybe TRBD1 (5 bases). Trimming cost V 2 bases and J 0 bases, with 11 bases left between them. The germline V gene encodes CDR1 SGHRS and CDR2 YFSETQ. The CDR3 is 15 residues long. The CDR3 DNA reads TGCGCCAGCAGCTTCCGCGGGGGGATGAACACTGAAGCTTTCTTT. It specifies CASSFRGGMNTEAFF.

The chain couples TRBV3-1 (or the pseudogene TRBV3-2) to TRBJ2-1, with 13 nucleotides matching TRBD2. V shed 1 base, J shed 3 bases, and the junction held 6 bases outside the gene matches. The CDR3 has 18 residues. Germline CDR1 is LGHDT and CDR2 is YNNKEL (reference sequence). For the CDR3, the DNA is TGTGCCAGCAGCCAAGCCAAGGGACTAGCGGGAAACTACAATGAGCAGTTCTTC. Translating gives CASSQAKGLAGNYNEQFF.

The CDR3 DNA reads as TGTGCCAGCAGCTTCATAGCGGGAGGGGACTACGAGCAGTACTTC. Protein sequence: CASSFIAGGDYEQYF. The genes are TRBV7-6 and TRBJ2-7, with 11 bases matching TRBD2. The CDR3 contains 15 residues. Losses at the gene ends were 3 bases for V and 3 bases for J; bases not matched to a gene: 4. The germline CDR1 and CDR2 sequences are SGHVS and FNYEAQ. Supplemented by reference TRBV7-6 and TRBJ2-7, the full variable domain reads GAGVSQSPRYKVTKRGQDVALRCDPISGHVSLYWYRQALGQGPEFLTYFNYEAQQDKSGLPNDRFSAERPEGSISTLTIQRTEQRDSAMYRCASSFIAGGDYEQYFGPGTRLTVT.

The chain carries TRBV7-9 and TRBJ1-2; 7 bases map to TRBD1. From germline, CDR1 is SEHNR and CDR2 FQNEAQ (reference sequence). V shed 6 bases, J shed 7 bases, and the junction held 14 bases outside the gene matches. This CDR3 is built from 15 residues. CDR3 protein: CASRKTLQGQSGYTF. The CDR3 nucleotides read TGTGCCAGCAGGAAAACACTACAGGGGCAGAGTGGCTACACCTTC.

The chain couples TRBV19 to TRBJ2-7, with 8 nucleotides matching TRBD1. The length of the CDR3 is 14 residues. Losses at the gene ends were 5 bases for V and 6 bases for J; bases not matched to a gene: 9. Germline CDR1 is LNHDA and CDR2 is SQIVND (reference sequence). For the CDR3, the DNA is TGTGCCAGTAGTGTCAAGGACAGGGTACGCGAGCAGTACTTC. This translates into CASSVKDRVREQYF.

This chain connects TRBV7-9 to TRBJ1-1; TRBD1 might be the D (5 bases). Deletions cut 2 bases from V and 2 bases from J, with 9 bases between. Per the germline V gene, CDR1 is SEHNR and CDR2 is FQNEAQ (reference sequence). There are 14 residues in the CDR3. CDR3 protein: CASSLSTANTEAFF. The CDR3 DNA is TGTGCCAGCAGCTTATCGACAGCTAACACTGAAGCTTTCTTT.

The J gene is TRBJ1-2, the V gene TRBV21-1. TRBV21-1 is a recognized pseudogene. The CDR3 is 13 residues long. The CDR3 spells CASTLGFNYGYTF. In DNA, the CDR3 is TGTGCCAGCACCCTCGGGTTTAACTATGGCTACACCTTC.